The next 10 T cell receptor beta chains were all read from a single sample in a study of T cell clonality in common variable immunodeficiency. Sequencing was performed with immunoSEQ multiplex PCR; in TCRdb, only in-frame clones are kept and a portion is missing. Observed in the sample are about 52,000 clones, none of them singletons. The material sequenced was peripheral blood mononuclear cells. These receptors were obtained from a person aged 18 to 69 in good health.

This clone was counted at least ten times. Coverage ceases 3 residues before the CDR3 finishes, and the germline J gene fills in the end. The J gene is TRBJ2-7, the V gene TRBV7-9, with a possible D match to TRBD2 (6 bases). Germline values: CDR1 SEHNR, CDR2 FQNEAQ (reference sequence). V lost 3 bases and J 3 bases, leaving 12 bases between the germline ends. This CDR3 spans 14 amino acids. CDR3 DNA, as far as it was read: TGTGCCAGCAGCTTCTCTCGGACTAACTACGAG. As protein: CASSFSRTNYE. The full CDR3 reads CASSFSRTNYEQYF.

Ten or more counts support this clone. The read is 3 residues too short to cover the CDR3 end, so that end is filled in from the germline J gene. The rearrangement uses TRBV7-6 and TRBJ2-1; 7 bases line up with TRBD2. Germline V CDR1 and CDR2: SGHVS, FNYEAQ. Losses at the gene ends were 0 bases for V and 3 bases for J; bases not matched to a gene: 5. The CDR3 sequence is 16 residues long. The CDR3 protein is CASSLAGTNHYNEQFF. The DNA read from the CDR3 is TGTGCCAGCAGCTTAGCGGGGACTAACCACTACAATGAG.

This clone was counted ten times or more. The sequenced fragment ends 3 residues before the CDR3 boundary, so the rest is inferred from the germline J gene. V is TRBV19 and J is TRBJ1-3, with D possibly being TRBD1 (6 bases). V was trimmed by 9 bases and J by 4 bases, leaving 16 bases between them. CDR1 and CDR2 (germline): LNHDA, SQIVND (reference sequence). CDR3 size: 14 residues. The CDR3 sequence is CASRVQGPGNTIYF. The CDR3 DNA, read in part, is TGTGCCAGCCGGGTACAGGGACCCGGAAACACC.

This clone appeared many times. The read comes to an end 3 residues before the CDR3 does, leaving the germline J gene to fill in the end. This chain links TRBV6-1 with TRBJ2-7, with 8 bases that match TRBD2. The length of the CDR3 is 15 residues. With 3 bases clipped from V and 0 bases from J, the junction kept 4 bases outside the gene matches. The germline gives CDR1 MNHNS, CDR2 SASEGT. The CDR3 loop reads CASSEATSDSYEQYF. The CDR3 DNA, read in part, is TGTGCCAGCAGTGAGGCGACTAGCGACTCCTACGAG.

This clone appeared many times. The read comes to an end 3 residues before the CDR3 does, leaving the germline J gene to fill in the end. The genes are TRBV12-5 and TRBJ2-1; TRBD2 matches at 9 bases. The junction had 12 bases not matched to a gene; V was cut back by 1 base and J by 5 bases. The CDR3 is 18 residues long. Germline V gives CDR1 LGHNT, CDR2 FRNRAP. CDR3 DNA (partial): TGTGCTAGTGGTTTGGACCCCGGGGCCAGCGGGGGGCACAATGAG. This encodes CASGLDPGASGGHNE. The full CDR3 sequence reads CASGLDPGASGGHNEQFF.

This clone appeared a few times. The CDR3: CASSPFGTGGPTDTYTF. The part of the CDR3 DNA that was read is TGTGCCAGCTCACCGTTTGGGACAGGGGGCCCCACAGATACC. The V gene is TRBV18, the J gene TRBJ1-2; 12 nucleotides line up with TRBD1. The read terminates 3 residues ahead of where the CDR3 ends, so the germline J gene completes it. The CDR3 totals 17 residues. Germline CDR1 reads KGHSH; CDR2 reads LQKENI.

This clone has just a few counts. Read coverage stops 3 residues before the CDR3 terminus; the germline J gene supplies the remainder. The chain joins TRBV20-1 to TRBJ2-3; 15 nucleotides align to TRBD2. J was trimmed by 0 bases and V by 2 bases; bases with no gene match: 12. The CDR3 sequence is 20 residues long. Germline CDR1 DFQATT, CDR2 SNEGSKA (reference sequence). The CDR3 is CSARPRGTSGGRASTDTQYF. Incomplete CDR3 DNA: TGCAGTGCTAGACCTAGGGGGACTAGCGGGGGGCGGGCCAGCACAGATACG.

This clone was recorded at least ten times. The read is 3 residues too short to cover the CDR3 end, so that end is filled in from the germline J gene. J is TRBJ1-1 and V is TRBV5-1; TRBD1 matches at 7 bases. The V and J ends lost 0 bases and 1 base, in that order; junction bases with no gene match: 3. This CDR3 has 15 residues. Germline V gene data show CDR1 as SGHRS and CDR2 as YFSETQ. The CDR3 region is CASSLGGTENTEAFF. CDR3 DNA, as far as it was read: TGCGCCAGCAGCTTGGGAGGGACAGAGAACACTGAA.

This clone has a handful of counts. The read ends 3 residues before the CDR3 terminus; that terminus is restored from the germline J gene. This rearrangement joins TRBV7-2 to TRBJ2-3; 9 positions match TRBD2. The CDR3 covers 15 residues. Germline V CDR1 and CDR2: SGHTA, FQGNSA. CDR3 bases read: TGTGCCAGCAGTTACTTAGCGGGAGAGGGGGAGACG. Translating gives CASSYLAGEGET. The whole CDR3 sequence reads CASSYLAGEGETQYF.

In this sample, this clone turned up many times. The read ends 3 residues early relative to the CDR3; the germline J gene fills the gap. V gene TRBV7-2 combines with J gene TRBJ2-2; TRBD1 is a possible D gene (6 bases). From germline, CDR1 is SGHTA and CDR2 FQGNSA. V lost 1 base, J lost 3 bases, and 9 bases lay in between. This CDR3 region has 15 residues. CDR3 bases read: TGTGCCAGCAGCTTAGGTCCAGGGGACACCGGGGAG. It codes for CASSLGPGDTGE. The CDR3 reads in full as CASSLGPGDTGELFF.